The rows below give T cell receptor beta chains drawn from one sample of a study of chemoradiotherapy in HPV16-positive cancers. TCRdb keeps only in-frame clones here, not all; method: immunoSEQ multiplex PCR. The top ten clones hold approximately 4% of a sample with around 3,000 clones, about 92% of them seen once. The source was tumor tissue, collected from a patient who underwent chemoradiotherapy. These receptors were obtained from a human donor with HPV-associated anogenital cancer. Both conserved end residues are part of each CDR3. D genes are given only for firm matches. A row's size may be missing; if present it is once, few, many or a size class.

CDR3aa,CDR3nt,j_gene,abundance,v_gene,d_gene
CANIQRTLDTQYF,TGTGCCAACATACAACGAACGTTAGATACGCAGTATTTT,TRBJ2-3,-,TRBV2,-
CASSESGTPSDSPLHF,TGCGCCAGCAGTGAGTCAGGGACGCCTAGTGATTCACCCCTCCACTTT,TRBJ1-6,-,TRBV10-2,-
CAWQQNEKLFF,TGTGCCTGGCAACAAAATGAAAAACTGTTTTTT,TRBJ1-4,-,TRBV30,-
CASSPSRLAGTYNEQFF,TGTGCCAGCAGCCCATCGAGACTAGCGGGAACCTACAATGAGCAGTTCTTC,TRBJ2-1,few,TRBV7-9,TRBD2
CASSQDTPSGWQGTQYF,TGCGCCAGCAGCCAAGATACCCCTTCCGGATGGCAGGGGACGCAGTATTTT,TRBJ2-3,-,TRBV4-1,-
CASSYGGGYGYGYTF,TGTGCCAGCAGCTACGGGGGGGGATACGGCTATGGCTACACCTTC,TRBJ1-2,-,TRBV11-2,-
CASQLGGTCEKLFF,TGCGCCAGCCAGCTCGGGGGGACTTGTGAAAAACTGTTTTTT,TRBJ1-4,once,TRBV5-1,-
CASSNPGGYNSPLHF,TGTGCCAGCAGTAATCCAGGGGGTTATAATTCACCCCTCCACTTT,TRBJ1-6,-,TRBV6-5,TRBD1
CASSLNSAGSTDTQYF,TGTGCCAGCAGCTTAAATTCGGCGGGGAGCACAGATACGCAGTATTTT,TRBJ2-3,-,TRBV7-3,-
CASSVGGGHGNTIYF,TGTGCCAGCAGCGTAGGGGGAGGGCACGGAAACACCATATATTTT,TRBJ1-3,-,TRBV9,-
CASSAGWRTEAFF,TGTGCAAGCAGTGCGGGGTGGAGGACTGAAGCTTTCTTT,TRBJ1-1,-,TRBV2,-
CASSVRRQVANTGELFF,TGTGCCAGCAGCGTCCGAAGACAGGTCGCGAACACCGGGGAGCTGTTTTTT,TRBJ2-2,-,TRBV9,-
CASSEDGSSGANVLTF,TGTGCCAGCAGTGAGGACGGAAGCTCTGGGGCCAACGTCCTGACTTTC,TRBJ2-6,-,TRBV27,-
CASSSQGISSYNEQFF,TGTGCCAGCAGCAGTCAGGGGATATCCTCCTACAATGAGCAGTTCTTC,TRBJ2-1,-,TRBV7-3,-
CAIRSQTGGEETQYF,TGTGCCATTCGCTCACAGACAGGGGGCGAAGAGACCCAGTACTTC,TRBJ2-5,-,TRBV10-3,TRBD1
CASSEGGSGGREQFF,TGTGCCAGCAGTGAAGGAGGTAGCGGGGGCCGGGAGCAGTTCTTC,TRBJ2-1,-,TRBV2,TRBD2
CASTQGLSRYGYTF,TGTGCCAGCACTCAGGGTTTGTCCCGATATGGCTACACCTTC,TRBJ1-2,-,TRBV2,-
CASSGDGKEYF,TGTGCCAGCAGCGGGGACGGGAAGGAGTATTTT,TRBJ2-3,-,TRBV5-4,-
CASSPGQGRLYF,TGTGCCAGCAGCCCAGGGCAGGGGAGGTTGTACTTC,TRBJ2-7,-,TRBV6-5,-
CASSLGIKDGDGYTF,TGTGCCAGCAGCTTAGGGATAAAGGACGGAGATGGCTACACCTTC,TRBJ1-2,once,TRBV7-2,-
CASSLVFSGELFF,TGTGCCAGCAGCTTAGTTTTCTCCGGGGAGCTGTTTTTT,TRBJ2-2,-,TRBV11-3,-
CASSGWDSTDTQYF,TGTGCCAGCAGCGGGTGGGACAGCACAGATACGCAGTATTTT,TRBJ2-3,-,TRBV9,-
CASSQITGPMGRETQYF,TGTGCCAGCAGCCAGATTACCGGGCCCATGGGAAGGGAGACCCAGTACTTC,TRBJ2-5,-,TRBV4-2,-
CASSLEGNYGYTF,TGCGCCAGCAGCCTTGAAGGGAACTATGGCTACACCTTC,TRBJ1-2,-,TRBV5-1,-
CSVERDSVGETQYF,TGCAGCGTTGAAAGGGACTCAGTCGGGGAGACCCAGTACTTC,TRBJ2-5,-,TRBV29-1,-
CASSLGDSPLHF,TGTGCCAGCAGCTTGGGAGATTCACCCCTCCACTTT,TRBJ1-6,-,TRBV5-4,-
CASRGGRGTEAFF,TGTGCCAGCAGGGGGGGGAGGGGGACTGAAGCTTTCTTT,TRBJ1-1,-,TRBV2,-
CASSQDSNTEAFF,TGTGCCAGCAGCCAGGACAGCAACACTGAAGCTTTCTTT,TRBJ1-1,once,TRBV7-6,-
CASSRGQGLAGGETQYF,TGTGCCAGCAGCCGGGGACAGGGACTAGCGGGAGGGGAGACCCAGTACTTC,TRBJ2-5,-,TRBV5-4,TRBD2
CASSLEAEDTQYF,TGTGCCAGCAGCTTGGAAGCGGAGGATACGCAGTATTTT,TRBJ2-3,once,TRBV7-2,-
CASSLGGAGRLNTEAFF,TGTGCCAGCAGTTTAGGGGGGGCAGGGCGCCTCAACACTGAAGCTTTCTTT,TRBJ1-1,once,TRBV27,-
CASSFRKGNSGNTIYF,TGTGCCAGCAGCTTTCGGAAGGGAAACTCTGGAAACACCATATATTTT,TRBJ1-3,-,TRBV7-8,-
CASSEGAYNSPLHF,TGTGCCAGCAGTGAGGGAGCCTATAATTCACCCCTCCACTTT,TRBJ1-6,once,TRBV7-9,-
CAIRSGTGSSYNEQFF,TGTGCCATCAGGTCCGGGACAGGGAGCTCCTACAATGAGCAGTTCTTC,TRBJ2-1,once,TRBV10-3,TRBD1
CASTYLGANYGYTF,TGTGCCAGTACCTACTTGGGGGCCAACTATGGCTACACCTTC,TRBJ1-2,-,TRBV19,-
CASSRLAGGRDTQYF,TGTGCCAGCAGCCGTCTAGCGGGAGGGCGAGATACGCAGTATTTT,TRBJ2-3,-,TRBV11-2,TRBD2
CASSEGQGRLWPQHF,TGTGCCAGCAGTGAAGGGCAGGGGCGGCTATGGCCCCAGCATTTT,TRBJ1-5,-,TRBV6-1,-
CASSQGLSYNEQFF,TGCGCCAGCAGCCAAGGCCTCTCCTACAATGAGCAGTTCTTC,TRBJ2-1,-,TRBV4-3,-